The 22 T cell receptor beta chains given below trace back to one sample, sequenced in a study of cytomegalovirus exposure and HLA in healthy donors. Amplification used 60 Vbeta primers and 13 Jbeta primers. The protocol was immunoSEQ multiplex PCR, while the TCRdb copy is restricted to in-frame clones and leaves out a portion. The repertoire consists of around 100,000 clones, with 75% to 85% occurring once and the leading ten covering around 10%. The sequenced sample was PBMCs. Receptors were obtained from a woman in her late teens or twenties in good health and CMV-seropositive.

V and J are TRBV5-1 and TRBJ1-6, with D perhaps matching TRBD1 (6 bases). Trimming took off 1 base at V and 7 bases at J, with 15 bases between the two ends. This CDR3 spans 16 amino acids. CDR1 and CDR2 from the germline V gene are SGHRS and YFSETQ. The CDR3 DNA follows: TGCGCCAGCAGCTTGCTAGGGGGTCGGGAAAATTCACCCCTCCACTTT. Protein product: CASSLLGGRENSPLHF.

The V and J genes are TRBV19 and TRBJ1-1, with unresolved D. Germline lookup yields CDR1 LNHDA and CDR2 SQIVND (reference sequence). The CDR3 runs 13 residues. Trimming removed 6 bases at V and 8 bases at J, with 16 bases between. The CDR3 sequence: CASSPSPSEEAFF. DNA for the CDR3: TGTGCCAGTAGCCCCTCTCCCTCTGAGGAAGCTTTCTTT.

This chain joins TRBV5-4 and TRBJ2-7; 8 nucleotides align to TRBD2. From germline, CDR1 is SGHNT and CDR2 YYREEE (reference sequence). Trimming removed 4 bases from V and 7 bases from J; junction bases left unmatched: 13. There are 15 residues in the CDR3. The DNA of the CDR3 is TGTGCCAGCAGCCTCCCTCCGGGGGGGCCGGAGGAGCAGTACTTC. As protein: CASSLPPGGPEEQYF.

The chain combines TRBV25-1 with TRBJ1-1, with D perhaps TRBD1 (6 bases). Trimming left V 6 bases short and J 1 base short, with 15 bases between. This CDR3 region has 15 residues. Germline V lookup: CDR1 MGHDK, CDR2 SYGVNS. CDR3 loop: CASSTPGHWNTEAFF. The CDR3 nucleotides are TGTGCCAGCAGCACACCGGGACATTGGAACACTGAAGCTTTCTTT.

CDR3 DNA: TGTGCCAGCAGGAGCGGGGAGGGGTCAGATACGCAGTATTTT. Amino acids: CASRSGEGSDTQYF. The J gene is TRBJ2-3, the V gene TRBV6-5, with 7 positions matching TRBD2. The germline V gene encodes CDR1 MNHEY and CDR2 SVGAGI. CDR3 length: 14 residues. V lost 6 bases, J lost 4 bases, and 7 bases stayed unmatched.

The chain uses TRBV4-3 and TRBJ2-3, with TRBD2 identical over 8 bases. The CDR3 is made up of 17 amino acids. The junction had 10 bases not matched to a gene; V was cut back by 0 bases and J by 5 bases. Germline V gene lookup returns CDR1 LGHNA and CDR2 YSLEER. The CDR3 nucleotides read TGCGCCAGCAGCCAAGATTTATCTACCCGGGGGGGAGATACGCAGTATTTT. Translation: CASSQDLSTRGGDTQYF.

CDR3: CASSPPRQGAGEQYF. In nucleotides, the CDR3 is TGTGCCAGCAGCCCACCTAGACAGGGGGCTGGCGAGCAGTACTTC. The gene calls are TRBV7-9 and TRBJ2-7; 10 bases agree with TRBD1. Germline values: CDR1 SEHNR, CDR2 FQNEAQ (reference sequence). The V and J ends lost 5 bases and 6 bases, in that order; junction bases with no gene match: 10. There are 15 residues in the CDR3.

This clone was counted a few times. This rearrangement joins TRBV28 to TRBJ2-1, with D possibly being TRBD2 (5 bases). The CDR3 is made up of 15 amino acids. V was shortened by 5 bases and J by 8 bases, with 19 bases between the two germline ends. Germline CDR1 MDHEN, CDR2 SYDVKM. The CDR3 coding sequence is TGTGCCAGCAGTCCAGCGGATACGACACGCGATGAGCAGTTCTTC. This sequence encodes CASSPADTTRDEQFF.

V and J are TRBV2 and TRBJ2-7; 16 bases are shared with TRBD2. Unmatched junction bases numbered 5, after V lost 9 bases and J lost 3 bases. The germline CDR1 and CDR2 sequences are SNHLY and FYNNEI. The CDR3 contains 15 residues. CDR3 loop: CASRGTSGGGYEQYF. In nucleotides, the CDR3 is TGTGCCAGTCGCGGGACTAGCGGGGGGGGCTACGAGCAGTACTTC.

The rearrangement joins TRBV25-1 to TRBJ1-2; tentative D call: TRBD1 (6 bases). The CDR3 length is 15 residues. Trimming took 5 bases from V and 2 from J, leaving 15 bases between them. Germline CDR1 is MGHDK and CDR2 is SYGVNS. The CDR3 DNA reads TGTGCCAGCAGTCCATCCCGGGACACCAACTATGGCTACACCTTC. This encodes CASSPSRDTNYGYTF.

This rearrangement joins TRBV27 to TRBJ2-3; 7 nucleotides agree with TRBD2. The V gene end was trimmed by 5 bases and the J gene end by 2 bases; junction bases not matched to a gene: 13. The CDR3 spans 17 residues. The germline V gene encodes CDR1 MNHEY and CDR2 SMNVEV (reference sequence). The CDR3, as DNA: TGTGCCAGCAGTATCAAGACTAGCTGGACATACACAGATACGCAGTATTTT. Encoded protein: CASSIKTSWTYTDTQYF.

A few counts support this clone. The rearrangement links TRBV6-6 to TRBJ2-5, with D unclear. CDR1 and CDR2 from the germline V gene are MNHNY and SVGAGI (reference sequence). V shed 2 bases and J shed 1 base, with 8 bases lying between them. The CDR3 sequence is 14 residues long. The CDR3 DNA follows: TGTGCCAGCAGTTACGGCAACCTCCAAGAGACCCAGTACTTC. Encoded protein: CASSYGNLQETQYF.

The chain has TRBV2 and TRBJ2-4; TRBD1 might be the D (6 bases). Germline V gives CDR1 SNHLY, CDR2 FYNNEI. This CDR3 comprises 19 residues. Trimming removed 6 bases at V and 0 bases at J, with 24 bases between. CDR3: CASSATLRDISLAKNIQYF. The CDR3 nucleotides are TGTGCCAGCAGCGCAACCCTCCGGGACATCAGCTTAGCCAAAAACATTCAGTACTTC.

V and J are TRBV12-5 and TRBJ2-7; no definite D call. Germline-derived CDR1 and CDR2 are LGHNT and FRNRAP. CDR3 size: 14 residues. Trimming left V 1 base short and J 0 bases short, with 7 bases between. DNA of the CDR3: TGTGCTAGTGGTTTGGGCGGTAGCTCCTACGAGCAGTACTTC. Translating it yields CASGLGGSSYEQYF.

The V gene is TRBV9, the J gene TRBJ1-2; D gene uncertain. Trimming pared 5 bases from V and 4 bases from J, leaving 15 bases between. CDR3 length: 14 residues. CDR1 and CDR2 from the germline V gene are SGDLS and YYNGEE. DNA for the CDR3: TGTGCCAGCAGTACGGAGGACGAAAGCTATGGCTACACCTTC. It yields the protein CASSTEDESYGYTF.

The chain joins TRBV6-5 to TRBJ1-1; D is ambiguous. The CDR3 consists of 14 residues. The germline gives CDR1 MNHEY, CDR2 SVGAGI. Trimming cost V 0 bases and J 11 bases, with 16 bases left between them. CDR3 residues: CASSYSGFSAGAFF. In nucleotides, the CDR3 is TGTGCCAGCAGTTACTCCGGGTTTTCCGCCGGGGCTTTCTTT.

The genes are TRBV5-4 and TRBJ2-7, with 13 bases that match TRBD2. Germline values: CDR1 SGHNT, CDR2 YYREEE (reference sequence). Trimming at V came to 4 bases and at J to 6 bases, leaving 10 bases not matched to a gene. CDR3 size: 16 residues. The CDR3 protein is CASSPQGLAGLTEQYF. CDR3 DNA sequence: TGTGCCAGCAGCCCTCAGGGACTAGCGGGATTAACCGAGCAGTACTTC. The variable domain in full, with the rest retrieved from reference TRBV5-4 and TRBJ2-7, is ETGVTQSPTHLIKTRGQQVTLRCSSQSGHNTVSWYQQALGQGPQFIFQYYREEENGRGNFPPRFSGLQFPNYSSELNVNALELDDSALYLCASSPQGLAGLTEQYFGPGTRLTVT.

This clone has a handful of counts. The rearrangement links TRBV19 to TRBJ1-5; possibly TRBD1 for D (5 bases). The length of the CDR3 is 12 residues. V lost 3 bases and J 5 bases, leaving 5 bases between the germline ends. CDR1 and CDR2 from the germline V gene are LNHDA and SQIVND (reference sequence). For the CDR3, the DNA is TGTGCCAGTAGTATCAGGGATCAGCCCCAGCATTTT. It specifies CASSIRDQPQHF.

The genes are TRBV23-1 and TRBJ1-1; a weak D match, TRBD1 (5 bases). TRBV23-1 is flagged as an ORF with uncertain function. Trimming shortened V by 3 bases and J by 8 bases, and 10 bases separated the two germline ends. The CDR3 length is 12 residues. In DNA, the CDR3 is TGCGCCAGCAGTCATCTAGGGGCCGAAGCTTTCTTT. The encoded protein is CASSHLGAEAFF.

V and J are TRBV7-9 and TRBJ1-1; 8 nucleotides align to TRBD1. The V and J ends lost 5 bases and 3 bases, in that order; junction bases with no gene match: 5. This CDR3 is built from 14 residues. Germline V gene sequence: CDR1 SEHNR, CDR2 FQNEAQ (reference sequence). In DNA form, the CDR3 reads TGTGCCAGCAGCCTCAGGGGGCGGGACACTGAAGCTTTCTTT. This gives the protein CASSLRGRDTEAFF.

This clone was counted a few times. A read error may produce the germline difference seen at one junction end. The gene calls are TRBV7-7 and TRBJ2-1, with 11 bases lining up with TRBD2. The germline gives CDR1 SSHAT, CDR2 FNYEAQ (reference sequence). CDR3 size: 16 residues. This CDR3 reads CASSLRTSGLYNEQFF. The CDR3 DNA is TGTGCTAGCAGCTTACGGACTAGCGGGCTATACAATGAGCAGTTCTTC. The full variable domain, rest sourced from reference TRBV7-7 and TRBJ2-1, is GAGVSQSPRYKVTKRGQDVTLRCDPISSHATLYWYQQALGQGPEFLTYFNYEAQPDKSGLPSDRFSAERPEGSISTLTIQRTEQRDSAMYRCASSLRTSGLYNEQFFGPGTRLTVL.

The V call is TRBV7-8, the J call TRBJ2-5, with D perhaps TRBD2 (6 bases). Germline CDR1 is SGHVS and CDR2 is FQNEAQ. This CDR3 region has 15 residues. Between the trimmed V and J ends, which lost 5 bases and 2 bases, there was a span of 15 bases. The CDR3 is CASSGRRELQETQYF. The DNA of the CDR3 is TGTGCCAGCAGCGGACGCCGGGAGTTACAAGAGACCCAGTACTTC.